This T cell receptor (beta chain) is from a study of blood T cells in healthy people across ages. Germline CDR1 reads DFQATT; CDR2 reads SNEGSKA (reference sequence). The CDR3 runs 14 residues. Sample-barcoded 5' priming and a J-beta primer mix drove a second PCR of roughly 6 to 12 cycles. From the 5' RACE reads, TCRdb called clonotypes with MiXCR, one entry per CDR3 protein. The table includes nearly 800,000 distinct CDR3 sequences, roughly three fifths detected once. The chain couples TRBV20-1 to TRBJ2-4, with 7 nucleotides matching TRBD2. Gene TRBJ2-7 matches the end of the DNA better, so the J call may be wrong. The sequence derives from a man aged 40-55 years in good health. Sequencing used blood. CDR3 in amino acids: CSARRGGSLGEQYF. The CDR3, as DNA: TGCAGTGCTAGGAGGGGCGGGAGCTTGGGCGAGCAGTACTTC.